One sample yielded the 21 T cell receptor beta chains listed below, sequenced in a study of CD8 T cells in Susac syndrome. Reverse transcription of roughly 0.5 to 1 ug RNA used random hexamers. TCRdb re-called the immunoSEQ multiplex PCR reads through MiXCR, storing one row per CDR3 protein. The table lists over 150,000 distinct CDR3 sequences, about 95% of them singletons. Material for sequencing was CD4+ T cells from PBMCs. These receptor sequences come from a human donor with Susac syndrome.

J is TRBJ2-3 and V is TRBV20-1; no definite D call. The CDR3 consists of 17 residues. Trimming pared 3 bases from V and 0 bases from J, leaving 19 bases between. Germline lookup yields CDR1 DFQATT and CDR2 SNEGSKA (reference sequence). The CDR3 DNA is TGCAGTGCTAGCCCCCGTCAAGGCACCCCTAGCACAGATACGCAGTATTTT. Amino acid sequence: CSASPRQGTPSTDTQYF.

The CDR3 region is CASSLESSYNSPLHF. CDR3 nucleotide sequence: TGTGCCAGCAGTTTGGAAAGCTCCTATAATTCACCCCTCCACTTT. The chain recombines TRBV27 with TRBJ1-6; D is undetermined. Deletions cut 3 bases from V and 0 bases from J, with 6 bases between. CDR1 is MNHEY, CDR2 SMNVEV, per germline (reference sequence). This CDR3 has 15 residues.

This rearrangement joins TRBV5-4 to TRBJ2-3, with D possibly being TRBD2 (6 bases). Germline CDR1 and CDR2: SGHNT and YYREEE (reference sequence). The V and J ends lost 4 bases and 0 bases respectively, with 18 bases between them. This CDR3 has 17 amino acids. In nucleotides, the CDR3 is TGTGCCAGCAGCCCCACGGCGGGAAGACCTAGCACAGATACGCAGTATTTT. Its translation is CASSPTAGRPSTDTQYF.

The rearrangement links TRBV7-9 to TRBJ1-2; D might be TRBD1 (5 bases). V was clipped by 3 bases and J by 6 bases, with 17 bases between them. The CDR3 is 15 residues long. The germline gives CDR1 SEHNR, CDR2 FQNEAQ (reference sequence). The CDR3 nucleotides read TGTGCCAGCAGCTTCCAAAACCCTGGGGCTGATGGCTACACCTTC. Amino acid sequence: CASSFQNPGADGYTF. The entire variable domain, with the rest obtained from reference TRBV7-9 and TRBJ1-2, is as follows: DTGVSQNPRHKITKRGQNVTFRCDPISEHNRLYWYRQTLGQGPEFLTYFQNEAQLEKSRLLSDRFSAERPKGSFSTLEIQRTEQGDSAMYLCASSFQNPGADGYTFGSGTRLTVV.

The V gene is TRBV28, the J gene TRBJ1-3; weak D call: TRBD1 (6 bases). Trimming took off 5 bases at V and 0 bases at J, with 23 bases between the two ends. Germline V lookup: CDR1 MDHEN, CDR2 SYDVKM. The CDR3 is 19 amino acids. CDR3: CASSTRAFLRGYSGNTIYF. DNA of the CDR3: TGTGCCAGCAGTACCAGGGCCTTCCTCAGGGGTTACTCTGGAAACACCATATATTTT.

The chain employs TRBV25-1 and TRBJ2-7, with a weak D call TRBD1 (6 bases). This CDR3 spans 16 amino acids. Germline V gives CDR1 MGHDK, CDR2 SYGVNS. Trimming stripped 5 bases from V and 0 bases from J, with 17 bases between. The CDR3: CASSSPNRDTSYEQYF. The CDR3 DNA reads TGTGCCAGCAGTTCACCCAACCGGGACACCTCCTACGAGCAGTACTTC.

V and J are TRBV2 and TRBJ1-5; possibly TRBD1 for D (5 bases). This CDR3 comprises 15 residues. CDR1 and CDR2 from the germline V gene are SNHLY and FYNNEI. V lost 7 bases to trimming and J lost 10 bases, with 23 bases between them. CDR3 region: CASKMRTALGLPQHF. CDR3 sequence (DNA): TGTGCCAGCAAGATGAGGACTGCCCTGGGACTCCCCCAGCATTTT.

The chain is built from TRBV7-9 and TRBJ2-1; no clear D. Germline values: CDR1 SEHNR, CDR2 FQNEAQ (reference sequence). This CDR3 has 15 amino acids. Trimming removed 5 bases from V and 6 bases from J, with 17 bases in between. CDR3 amino acids: CASSPARFGSNEQFF. As DNA, the CDR3 is TGTGCCAGCAGCCCCGCGAGATTCGGTAGCAATGAGCAGTTCTTC.

The gene calls are TRBV6-6 and TRBJ1-3; maybe TRBD1 (5 bases). Germline assignment: CDR1 MNHNY and CDR2 SVGAGI (reference sequence). This CDR3 is 16 amino acids long. V was trimmed by 2 bases and J by 0 bases, leaving 11 bases between them. CDR3 sequence reads: CASSYGTSSSGNTIYF. Written as DNA, the CDR3 is TGTGCCAGCAGTTACGGGACGTCGAGCTCTGGAAACACCATATATTTT.

This clonotype was counted between two and nine times. The chain couples TRBV11-2 to TRBJ2-1, with 7 bases that match TRBD1. Germline V gives CDR1 SGHAT, CDR2 FQNNGV. The CDR3 has 14 residues. The J segment lost 4 bases and the V segment lost 5 bases, leaving 5 bases of the junction unmatched. CDR3: CASSPRQGYNEQFF. CDR3 in DNA: TGTGCCAGCAGCCCCCGACAGGGTTACAATGAGCAGTTCTTC.

The chain uses TRBV2 and TRBJ1-5, with TRBD1 identical over 9 bases. The CDR3 sequence is 15 residues long. Germline-derived CDR1 and CDR2 are SNHLY and FYNNEI. J gave up 2 bases and V 8 bases, and 7 bases lay outside the gene matches. CDR3 loop: CASSQDRGGNQPQHF. CDR3 DNA: TGTGCCAGCTCACAGGACAGGGGCGGCAATCAGCCCCAGCATTTT.

The chain recombines TRBV29-1 with TRBJ1-1; D is unclear. V lost 2 bases to trimming and J lost 4 bases, with 11 bases between them. The CDR3 covers 13 residues. In germline, CDR1 is SQVTM, CDR2 ANQGSEA. CDR3 in amino acids: CSVELWTGTEAFF. For the CDR3, the DNA is TGCAGCGTTGAATTATGGACTGGCACTGAAGCTTTCTTT.

The V call is TRBV5-4, the J call TRBJ2-1; D is unclear. Germline lookup yields CDR1 SGHNT and CDR2 YYREEE (reference sequence). The germline V and J ends were trimmed by 2 bases and 9 bases, with 6 bases remaining between them. The CDR3 covers 11 residues. CDR3 protein: CASSLTGEQFF. The CDR3 DNA is TGTGCCAGCAGCTTAACTGGTGAGCAGTTCTTC. The complete variable domain, with remaining parts taken from reference TRBV5-4 and TRBJ2-1, reads ETGVTQSPTHLIKTRGQQVTLRCSSQSGHNTVSWYQQALGQGPQFIFQYYREEENGRGNFPPRFSGLQFPNYSSELNVNALELDDSALYLCASSLTGEQFFGPGTRLTVL.

The J gene is TRBJ2-1, the V gene TRBV5-1; D gene uncertain. Germline CDR1 reads SGHRS; CDR2 reads YFSETQ. CDR3 length equals 14 residues. The V end was cut by 0 bases, the J end by 5 bases, with 9 bases between. The CDR3 DNA is TGCGCCAGCAGCTTGGGATCGAGGAACAATGAGCAGTTCTTC. It yields the protein CASSLGSRNNEQFF.

CDR3 protein: CASSQDLATSYNEQFF. The CDR3 DNA follows: TGCGCCAGCAGCCAAGATTTGGCTACTTCCTACAATGAGCAGTTCTTC. The chain uses TRBV4-3 and TRBJ2-1; D is undetermined. V lost 0 bases to trimming and J lost 1 base, with 10 bases between them. Germline V gene data show CDR1 as LGHNA and CDR2 as YSLEER. This CDR3 region has 16 residues.

The rearrangement joins TRBV29-1 to TRBJ1-3; D uncertain. Trimming left V 7 bases short and J 4 bases short, with 20 bases between. The CDR3 runs to 15 residues. Germline loops: CDR1 SQVTM, CDR2 ANQGSEA. CDR3 bases: TGCAGCGGCACCATGTTTGGTTGGGAAGGAAACACCATATATTTT. It codes for CSGTMFGWEGNTIYF.

The chain has TRBV2 and TRBJ1-1; possibly TRBD1 for D (6 bases). Trimming took off 4 bases at V and 4 bases at J, with 10 bases between the two ends. From germline, CDR1 is SNHLY and CDR2 FYNNEI. This CDR3 region has 13 residues. The CDR3 reads CASSVGGATEAFF. The DNA of the CDR3 is TGTGCCAGCAGTGTCGGGGGGGCCACTGAAGCTTTCTTT.

The J gene is TRBJ2-3, the V gene TRBV30; TRBD2 might be the D (5 bases). Germline V gene data show CDR1 as GTSNPN and CDR2 as SVGIG (reference sequence). The CDR3 spans 15 residues. V lost 4 bases and J 0 bases, leaving 14 bases between the germline ends. CDR3 bases: TGTGCCTGGATGAGGGATTTGCTGAGCACAGATACGCAGTATTTT. Protein product: CAWMRDLLSTDTQYF.

V and J are TRBV7-8 and TRBJ1-6; D may be TRBD1 (6 bases). The ends were cut back, 2 bases at V and 6 bases at J, with 14 bases in the middle. This CDR3 is built from 16 residues. Germline V gene sequence: CDR1 SGHVS, CDR2 FQNEAQ. The CDR3 region is CASSLSGQGTNSPLHF. Written as DNA, the CDR3 is TGTGCCAGCAGCTTAAGCGGGCAGGGGACTAATTCACCCCTCCACTTT.

This sequence joins TRBV28 and TRBJ2-1; possibly TRBD1 for D (6 bases). CDR1 and CDR2 (germline): MDHEN, SYDVKM. The CDR3 is 13 amino acids. V was shortened by 7 bases and J by 6 bases, with 13 bases between the two germline ends. Here the CDR3 reads CASKGVIVNEQFF. For the CDR3, the DNA is TGTGCCAGCAAGGGGGTAATAGTCAATGAGCAGTTCTTC.

The rearrangement links TRBV9 to TRBJ1-2; a possible D gene is TRBD1 (6 bases). Trimming cost V 4 bases and J 8 bases, with 21 bases left between them. The CDR3 runs to 15 residues. Germline loops: CDR1 SGDLS, CDR2 YYNGEE. As DNA, the CDR3 is TGTGCCAGCAGCCTCAGTAGCGGGACAAGGGGAGGCTACACCTTC. Translated, it gives CASSLSSGTRGGYTF.